This T cell receptor (beta chain) stems from a study of shared clonotypes between healthy human individuals. Study summary: CD4 naive and CD4 memory each took three plates per donor, while CD8 naive took two and CD8 memory one. Study-wide findings and caveats: Compared with clonotypes that all four donors shared, non-shared clonotypes had lower generation probabilities. Naive subsets typically showed greater estimated richness than memory subsets.

Clones were read by immunoSEQ multiplex PCR, and TCRdb kept only the in-frame ones, dropping some. The repertoire holds about 610,000 clones, 95% to 98% seen once, with approximately 0.057% in the top ten. Concerning this clone itself: Antigen specificity is unknown. This same CDR3 is encoded by further DNA sequences in the sample.

Trimming took off 6 bases at V and 0 bases at J, with 6 bases between the two ends. The germline V gene has CDR1 SGHTA and CDR2 FQGTGA. The CDR3 contains 13 residues. The chain uses TRBV7-3 and TRBJ2-1; D gene unclear. This TCR was recovered from a woman aged 25 to 45 in good health. Sequencing input: naive CD4+ T cells sorted from blood. Noted subset: CD45RA+ positively selected. The DNA for the CDR3 is TGTGCCAGCAGTCAGAGCTCCTACAATGAGCAGTTCTTC. It is translated as CASSQSSYNEQFF. Based on the CDR3 plus reference TRBV7-3 and TRBJ2-1, the full variable domain is GAGVSQTPSNKVTEKGKYVELRCDPISGHTALYWYRQSLGQGPEFLIYFQGTGAADDSGLPNDRFFAVRPEGSVSTLKIQRTERGDSAVYLCASSQSSYNEQFFGPGTRLTVL.